Each of the 18 T cell receptor beta chains below was sequenced from the same sample in a study of T cells in Graves' hyperthyroidism and ophthalmopathy. Amplification of TCR beta CDR3 regions was performed using RNA transcripts as template. The HTBI set primed first-round TCR CDR3 RT-PCR. TCRdb re-called the multiplex PCR reads through MiXCR, storing one row per CDR3 protein. The table records 640,000 or so distinct CDR3 sequences, roughly 15% of them present only once. Material: blood. These receptors were taken from a middle-aged woman with Graves' ophthalmopathy.

The genes are TRBV10-3 and TRBJ2-1; 13 nucleotides match TRBD2. The CDR3 is made up of 16 amino acids. V was pared by 0 bases and J by 9 bases, with 5 bases of the junction left unmatched. Germline V gene data show CDR1 as ENHRY and CDR2 as SYGVKD. The CDR3 spells CAISESRLAGGIEQFF. The CDR3 DNA follows: TGTGCCATCAGTGAGTCTCGACTAGCGGGAGGTATTGAGCAGTTCTTC.

This clonotype has ten or more counts. The chain employs TRBV6-1 and TRBJ2-7, with 8 bases that match TRBD2. The germline V gene encodes CDR1 MNHNS and CDR2 SASEGT. CDR3 length: 14 residues. V was clipped by 3 bases and J by 1 base; unmatched bases: 2. The chain's CDR3 is CASSEAGGSYEQYF. The CDR3 coding sequence is TGTGCCAGCAGTGAGGCGGGGGGATCCTACGAGCAGTACTTC.

V and J are TRBV3-1 and TRBJ2-5, with D maybe TRBD1 (6 bases). Germline CDR1 is LGHDT and CDR2 is YNNKEL (reference sequence). The V end lost 2 bases, the J end lost 3 bases, and 16 bases lay between the germline ends. This CDR3 comprises 16 residues. The CDR3 nucleotides are TGTGCCAGCAGCCAAACCCCTCGGGACACCAAAGAGACCCAGTACTTC. It codes for CASSQTPRDTKETQYF.

For this clonotype: A much larger clone is a single base away; this may be a read error. The rearrangement uses TRBV19 and TRBJ2-2; 7 bases fit TRBD2. The CDR3 totals 18 residues. The V and J ends lost 8 bases and 0 bases, in that order; junction bases with no gene match: 15. Germline values: CDR1 LNHDA, CDR2 SQIVND (reference sequence). The CDR3 spells CASRAGGSAFANTGELFF. The DNA of the CDR3 is TGTGCCAGTCGGGCTGGCGGGAGCGCTTTTGCGAACACCGGGGAGCTGTTTTTT.

V is TRBV7-2 and J is TRBJ2-7; weak D call: TRBD2 (5 bases). The germline CDR1 and CDR2 sequences are SGHTA and FQGNSA. CDR3 length: 14 amino acids. V lost 2 bases, J lost 2 bases, and 10 bases lay in between. DNA for the CDR3: TGTGCCAGCAGCTTAAGTGAGGGCCCCTACGAGCAGTACTTC. Its protein product is CASSLSEGPYEQYF. Full variable domain (remainder filled in from reference TRBV7-2 and TRBJ2-7): GAGVSQSPSNKVTEKGKDVELRCDPISGHTALYWYRQSLGQGLEFLIYFQGNSAPDKSGLPSDRFSAERTGGSVSTLTIQRTQQEDSAVYLCASSLSEGPYEQYFGPGTRLTVT.

The table lists this clonotype with a few counts. This chain uses TRBV12-3 or TRBV12-4 with TRBJ1-1; D uncertain. The CDR3 sequence is 13 residues long. Trimming removed 3 bases from V and 8 bases from J, with 13 bases in between. The CDR3 loop is CASSLSHGSEAFF. In nucleotides, the CDR3 is TGTGCCAGCAGTTTGTCACACGGCTCCGAAGCTTTCTTT.

This clonotype was detected ten times or more. Just one base apart from a much larger clone, this may be a read error. V gene TRBV20-1 combines with J gene TRBJ2-7, with D possibly matching TRBD2 (7 bases). This CDR3 has 13 residues. Germline V gene lookup returns CDR1 DFQATT and CDR2 SNEGSKA (reference sequence). The V and J ends lost 1 base and 2 bases respectively, with 9 bases between them. The CDR3: CSARVRGPYEQYF. The CDR3 DNA sequence: TGCAGTGCTAGAGTGCGGGGGCCCTACGAGCAGTACTTC.

This clonotype was counted many times. The chain links TRBV28 to TRBJ2-7; no definite D call. Trimming took 4 bases from V and 0 from J, leaving 10 bases between them. The CDR3 runs to 14 residues. The V gene's germline CDR1 is MDHEN and CDR2 SYDVKM. The CDR3 region has the DNA TGTGCCAGCAGTTCCCAAATCAGCTCCTACGAGCAGTACTTC. It translates to CASSSQISSYEQYF.

This clonotype occurred a few times. This rearrangement joins TRBV18 to TRBJ2-7; D possibly corresponds to TRBD2 (6 bases). Germline CDR1 is KGHSH and CDR2 is LQKENI. Trimming left V 2 bases short and J 6 bases short, with 20 bases between. CDR3 size: 16 residues. In DNA, the CDR3 is TGTGCCAGCTCACCAATTCATAGGGACTTAACGAGCGAGCAGTACTTC. The encoded protein is CASSPIHRDLTSEQYF.

The table lists this clonotype with many counts. The rearrangement links TRBV9 to TRBJ1-1, with D tentatively TRBD1 (5 bases). The CDR3 spans 14 residues. Germline V CDR1 and CDR2: SGDLS, YYNGEE. Trimming removed 0 bases from V and 11 bases from J, with 17 bases in between. The CDR3 DNA is TGTGCCAGCAGCGTAGTGGAGGGGTCACGCGGGGCTTTCTTT. This sequence encodes CASSVVEGSRGAFF.

This clonotype was seen a handful of times. One base away lies a much larger clone, so this may be a sequencing read error. The rearrangement joins TRBV27 to TRBJ2-5; TRBD2 agrees at 10 bases. The CDR3 extends over 17 amino acids. The trim removed 7 bases at V and 5 bases at J, leaving 16 bases unmatched. In germline, CDR1 is MNHEY, CDR2 SMNVEV (reference sequence). CDR3 loop: CASNMSLPGLAMETQYF. CDR3 coding DNA: TGTGCCAGCAATATGTCTCTCCCGGGACTAGCGATGGAGACCCAGTACTTC.

In this sample, this clonotype turned up many times. The chain links TRBV11-1 to TRBJ2-7; TRBD1 is a possible D gene (5 bases). Germline V lookup: CDR1 SGHAT, CDR2 FQDESV (reference sequence). Trimming pared 5 bases from V and 4 bases from J, leaving 15 bases between. The CDR3 is 14 residues long. Here the CDR3 reads CASSPQGPQYEQYF. Written as DNA, the CDR3 is TGTGCCAGCAGCCCCCAGGGCCCTCAGTACGAGCAGTACTTC.

This clonotype was seen at least ten times. The CDR3 reads CASSFLPGTSGSMGKNIQYF. The DNA for the CDR3 is TGTGCCAGCAGTTTCCTCCCTGGGACTAGCGGGAGCATGGGCAAAAACATTCAGTACTTC. This chain joins TRBV27 and TRBJ2-4; 14 bases align to TRBD2. The CDR3 consists of 20 residues. Germline trimming cut 3 bases from V and 3 bases from J; bases unmatched to any gene: 13. CDR1 MNHEY and CDR2 SMNVEV come from the germline V gene (reference sequence).

This clonotype occurred a few times. One end of the junction varies from germline; a read error may be responsible. This chain uses TRBV19 with TRBJ1-2; D may be TRBD1 (5 bases). The CDR3 totals 17 residues. Looked up from germline, CDR1 is LNHDA and CDR2 is SQIVND (reference sequence). The CDR3 loop reads CASSRPGLVLTNYGYTF. The CDR3, as DNA: TGTGCCAGTAGTAGGCCGGGACTAGTTTTGACTAACTACGGCTACACCTTC.

This clonotype occurred many times. The V call is TRBV6-2 or TRBV6-3, the J call TRBJ2-7; 7 bases match TRBD1. The germline V gene encodes CDR1 MNHEY and CDR2 SVGEGT. J gave up 7 bases and V 6 bases, and 12 bases lay outside the gene matches. There are 14 residues in the CDR3. CDR3 sequence: CASSPWTGDLEQYF. The CDR3 DNA sequence: TGTGCCAGCAGCCCCTGGACAGGAGACTTAGAGCAGTACTTC.

This clonotype was detected ten times or more. This chain links TRBV12-3 or TRBV12-4 with TRBJ2-7, with no clear D. The CDR3 covers 14 residues. Trimming removed 2 bases from V and 1 base from J, with 9 bases in between. CDR3 sequence: CASSLLDGSYEQYF. CDR3 nucleotides: TGTGCCAGCAGTTTACTTGACGGATCCTACGAGCAGTACTTC.

This clonotype has ten or more counts. The chain uses TRBV20-1 and TRBJ2-5, with 7 nucleotides matching TRBD2. Unmatched junction bases numbered 12, after V lost 3 bases and J lost 5 bases. This CDR3 is 15 amino acids long. Per the germline V gene, CDR1 is DFQATT and CDR2 is SNEGSKA (reference sequence). DNA for the CDR3: TGCAGTGCTAGGACGGGGGGTATCGCGTGGGAGACCCAGTACTTC. Translated, it gives CSARTGGIAWETQYF.

Many counts were recorded for this clonotype. The chain joins TRBV5-1 to TRBJ2-7; D gene uncertain. CDR1 is SGHRS, CDR2 YFSETQ, per germline. The CDR3 extends over 14 amino acids. Between the trimmed V and J ends, which lost 4 bases and 5 bases, there was a span of 16 bases. The CDR3 region is CASSPLAREDEQYF. The CDR3, as DNA: TGCGCCAGCAGCCCACTCGCCCGAGAGGACGAGCAGTACTTC.